This paragraph reports one T cell receptor (beta chain). The data were obtained in a study of blood T cell repertoires in COVID-19. Study background: Spain, Italy and the United States supplied samples that represented acute and convalescent COVID-19.

Original processing notes: Amplification of reference gene primers provided the estimated nucleated cell counts. Using immunoSEQ multiplex PCR, the repertoire was profiled, and TCRdb retains in-frame clones only, with some absent. The DNA gave D and trimming, while V, J and clone size come from that table. The repertoire holds about 87,000 clones, with roughly 80% as singletons. The junction had 6 bases not matched to a gene; V was cut back by 1 base and J by 8 bases. CDR1 LNHDA and CDR2 SQIVND come from the germline V gene (reference sequence). CDR3 length: 15 residues. V is TRBV19 and J is TRBJ2-1; 9 nucleotides agree with TRBD2. The origin of this receptor is a woman aged 80 or over with active or convalescent COVID-19. Sequenced: peripheral blood. This chain's CDR3 is CASSIGGRAGDEQFF. CDR3 sequence (DNA): TGTGCCAGTAGTATAGGCGGGAGGGCGGGCGATGAGCAGTTCTTC.